This TCR beta chain stems from a study of T cell responses to AZD1222 COVID-19 vaccine. Trimming cost V 1 base and J 3 bases, with 8 bases left between them. The CDR3 sequence is 13 residues long. Germline V CDR1 and CDR2: SGHKS, YYEKEE (reference sequence). Notes on this clone: Its antigen is not identified.

Some clones are missing from TCRdb's copy, which holds only in-frame ones; the method was immunoSEQ multiplex PCR. The sample carries 100,000 to 120,000 clones, 94% recorded once. Study findings and constraints: Baseline seropositivity characterized only a handful of AZD1222 recipients. In a largely white British group with more females than males, clonal diversity was possibly underestimated.

The V and J genes are TRBV5-5 and TRBJ2-7; D might be TRBD1 (6 bases). Sequencing used peripheral blood, obtained 28 days after the second AZD1222 dose. The TCR originated in an adult who received the AZD1222 COVID-19 vaccine. DNA of the CDR3: TGTGCCAGCAGCTTGACGACAGGCTACGAGCAGTACTTC. Translation: CASSLTTGYEQYF.